This entry features one TCR beta chain sequence. Its specificity is unknown. The germline gene is not matched at one end of the junction; a read error may be the cause. CDR1 and CDR2 (germline): SQVTM, ANQGSEA. This CDR3 spans 13 amino acids. The sample originates from a study of tumor and adjacent non-tumor tissue in lung cancer. Study in general: The patients, roughly 9 men and a few women, were roughly 30 to 80 with stage I to III disease. Study conclusions and caveats: In normal lung, the top 100 clones were significantly more dominant than in tumor.

Three rounds of nested PCR, following a modified ARM-PCR protocol, produced the TCRbeta library. Each CDR3 protein is one row after TCRdb ran MiXCR on the multiplex PCR reads. Of 80,000 to 100,000 distinct CDR3 sequences in the sample, 75% to 85% were seen once. RNA was extracted from bulk tissue without any cell sorting. Distant lung tissue was collected more than 3 cm away from the tumor edge. The sequence came from a man in his 60s with small cell lung cancer. Sequencing input: distant non-tumor lung tissue. The chain joins TRBV29-1 to TRBJ2-3; D is unclear. The CDR3 is CSVEACTADAQYF. CDR3 DNA sequence: TGCAGCGTTGAAGCCTGTACAGCAGATGCGCAGTATTTT.